The clone carrying this T cell receptor beta chain has just a few counts. Its antigen is unidentified. The CDR3 is made up of 15 amino acids. Looked up from germline, CDR1 is SNHLY and CDR2 is FYNNEI. The V end was cut by 4 bases, the J end by 0 bases, with 12 bases between. This specimen belongs to a study of beta chain features in type 1 diabetes. Study conclusions and caveats: In comparison with healthy donors, patients had naive, central memory and Treg TCRB repertoires that appeared more similar.

Expressed TCRB transcripts were sequenced after all isolated RNA was converted to cDNA. Using immunoSEQ multiplex PCR, the repertoire was profiled, and TCRdb retains in-frame clones only, with some absent. Altogether more than 350,000 clones are present, 11% being singletons, with the ten largest covering over 0.035%. The sequencing input was naive CD4+ T cells from blood. V usage is TRBV2 and J usage is TRBJ1-1, with D possibly being TRBD1 (5 bases). The sequence was collected from a young woman in good health. The CDR3 sequence is CASSGTGRMNTEAFF. The CDR3 coding sequence is TGTGCCAGCAGTGGCACGGGACGAATGAACACTGAAGCTTTCTTT.